This T cell receptor beta chain was identified in a study of spatial heterogeneity in lung cancer. Study-wide context: Raw reads showed each unique TCR and UMI combination turning up more than ten times on average. Findings and limits, study-wide: Resection saw ubiquitous expanded tumor TCRs appear in blood more than follow-up did.

The CDR3 spans 15 residues. V was pared by 0 bases and J by 3 bases, with 11 bases between. Germline V CDR1 and CDR2: LGHNA, YNFKEQ. TCRdb re-called the 5' RACE reads with MiXCR, one entry per CDR3 protein. The sample yields 39,000 or so distinct CDR3 sequences, around 7.5% seen once. Time point in this sample: sample taken at primary tumor resection. Without sorting, whole RNA was sequenced from tumor, nontumor lung or frozen PBMC. The approximately 79 donors had untreated early-stage non-small cell lung cancer. Remarks on this clonotype: What it recognizes is unknown.

This sequence joins TRBV4-2 and TRBJ1-1, with a tentative D call TRBD1 (5 bases). Sequencing used PBMCs, obtained at surgery. The receptor's source is a male donor with early-stage non-small cell lung cancer. The DNA for the CDR3 is TGTGCCAGCAGCCAAGATCCAGGGTCGGACACTGAAGCTTTCTTT. It codes for CASSQDPGSDTEAFF.